The 32 T cell receptor beta chains below all came from one sample that was sequenced in a study of shared clonotypes between healthy human individuals. Method: immunoSEQ multiplex PCR; TCRdb's copy keeps in-frame clones and lacks some. The table has 470,000 or so clones, 70% to 80% seen once. Input material: PBMCs. These receptors were obtained from a woman aged 40 to 50 in good health. Some clones in this sample may be carry-over from other donors' samples.

The CDR3 coding sequence is TGCGCCAGCAGCCAAGGTCCGGGACTAGCAAACAATGAGCAGTTCTTC. Translating gives CASSQGPGLANNEQFF. The rearrangement links TRBV4-1 to TRBJ2-1; 9 bases match TRBD2. The CDR3 is 16 residues long. Trimming took 1 base from V and 5 from J; bases not matched to a gene: 6. Looked up from germline, CDR1 is MGHRA and CDR2 is YSYEKL.

This sequence joins TRBV12-5 and TRBJ2-7; either TRBD1 or TRBD2 may supply D (5 bases each). This CDR3 has 15 amino acids. Trimming took off 5 bases at V and 3 bases at J, with 17 bases between the two ends. The germline CDR1 and CDR2 sequences are LGHNT and FRNRAP. CDR3 loop: CASGPPPGRGYEQYF. CDR3 bases: TGTGCTAGTGGTCCCCCCCCGGGACGGGGCTACGAGCAGTACTTC.

This clone has a handful of counts. The rearrangement uses TRBV5-8 and TRBJ1-4; D call uncertain. Germline loops: CDR1 SGHTS, CDR2 YDEGEE. Trimming removed 4 bases from V and 4 bases from J, with 14 bases in between. The CDR3 has 15 amino acids. The CDR3 spells CASSPIVSNNEKLFF. DNA of the CDR3: TGTGCCAGCAGCCCCATCGTGTCCAATAATGAAAAACTGTTTTTT.

The CDR3 coding sequence is TGTGCCAGCAGCGTAGGTATCGGCCTCTCCTACAATGAGCAGTTCTTC. Its protein product is CASSVGIGLSYNEQFF. This rearrangement joins TRBV9 to TRBJ2-1, with D unresolved. The CDR3 consists of 16 residues. The germline CDR1 and CDR2 sequences are SGDLS and YYNGEE. The germline V and J ends were trimmed by 0 bases and 0 bases, with 10 bases remaining between them.

The chain links TRBV10-1 to TRBJ1-4; tentatively, D is TRBD1 (6 bases). Trimming took off 0 bases at V and 16 bases at J, with 9 bases between the two ends. This CDR3 comprises 11 residues. Germline assignment: CDR1 WNHNN and CDR2 SYGVQD (reference sequence). The CDR3 spells CASSESTGRFF. The CDR3 nucleotides read TGCGCCAGCAGTGAGTCGACAGGTAGGTTTTTT.

The rearrangement joins TRBV5-1 to TRBJ1-3, with D unclear. V lost 3 bases, J lost 0 bases, and 13 bases lay in between. CDR1 is SGHRS, CDR2 YFSETQ, per germline. The CDR3 spans 16 residues. Here the CDR3 reads CASSSDPLDSGNTIYF. The CDR3 DNA reads as TGCGCCAGCAGCTCGGACCCCCTCGACTCTGGAAACACCATATATTTT.

This clone appeared many times. Other DNA sequences within the sample encode an identical CDR3. The gene calls are TRBV2 and TRBJ2-2; possible D gene TRBD2, 5 bases. The germline V gene encodes CDR1 SNHLY and CDR2 FYNNEI. Trimming removed 5 bases from V and 6 bases from J, with 16 bases in between. The CDR3 totals 15 residues. CDR3 nucleotide sequence: TGTGCCAGCAGTCCACCAGCAGCCGGGGCCGGGGAGCTGTTTTTT. Protein product: CASSPPAAGAGELFF.

This sequence joins TRBV11-1 and TRBJ1-3; no clear D gene. Trimming left V 4 bases short and J 0 bases short, with 4 bases between. Germline-derived CDR1 and CDR2 are SGHAT and FQDESV (reference sequence). The CDR3 is 13 residues long. CDR3 nucleotide sequence: TGTGCCAGCAGCTCAAACTCTGGAAACACCATATATTTT. It specifies CASSSNSGNTIYF.

The chain joins TRBV10-3 to TRBJ2-7; possibly TRBD1 for D (6 bases). Trimming left V 3 bases short and J 6 bases short, with 24 bases between. Germline values: CDR1 ENHRY, CDR2 SYGVKD. This CDR3 has 17 residues. CDR3 sequence (DNA): TGTGCCATCAGTGATGCGACAGGCCCAGGAATTAGGTTCGAGCAGTACTTC. It encodes CAISDATGPGIRFEQYF.

This clone has just one count. This chain connects TRBV11-2 to TRBJ1-1; 9 bases line up with TRBD1. Germline V gene data show CDR1 as SGHAT and CDR2 as FQNNGV. V was clipped by 6 bases and J by 7 bases; unmatched bases: 9. This CDR3 is 14 amino acids long. CDR3 region: CASRRDRVSGEAFF. Here the CDR3 DNA reads TGTGCCAGCAGGAGGGACAGGGTGTCAGGTGAAGCTTTCTTT.

J is TRBJ2-3 and V is TRBV10-3; 8 nucleotides match TRBD2. The CDR3 is made up of 15 amino acids. J lost 6 bases, V lost 0 bases, and 5 bases had no gene match. Per germline, CDR1 ENHRY and CDR2 SYGVKD. CDR3 sequence: CAISESPGGPDTQYF. CDR3 nucleotides: TGTGCCATCAGTGAGTCACCGGGAGGGCCGGATACGCAGTATTTT.

About this clone itself: Other nucleotide sequences in the sample specify the same CDR3. The rearrangement joins TRBV30 to TRBJ1-5; D is uncertain. The germline gives CDR1 GTSNPN, CDR2 SVGIG (reference sequence). Trimming took 1 base from V and 1 from J, leaving 5 bases between them. CDR3 length: 13 amino acids. The CDR3 spells CAWSGGSNQPQHF. The CDR3 DNA sequence: TGTGCCTGGAGTGGTGGGAGCAATCAGCCCCAGCATTTT.

With regard to this clone: Other DNA sequences in this specimen translate into the identical CDR3. This chain connects TRBV10-3 to TRBJ1-2; TRBD1 aligns across 8 bases. The CDR3 runs to 14 residues. The V gene's germline CDR1 is ENHRY and CDR2 SYGVKD. Trimming took 5 bases from V and 1 from J; bases not matched to a gene: 3. This CDR3 reads CAISLTGGNYGYTF. The DNA of the CDR3 is TGTGCCATCAGTTTAACAGGGGGTAACTATGGCTACACCTTC.

The V call is TRBV7-8, the J call TRBJ2-1; D is unresolved. V lost 3 bases and J lost 4, with 13 bases in between. The CDR3 length is 15 residues. Germline CDR1 and CDR2: SGHVS and FQNEAQ. CDR3 loop: CASSFLGGRYNEQFF. The CDR3, as DNA: TGTGCCAGCAGCTTCTTGGGCGGCCGATACAATGAGCAGTTCTTC.

This clone was seen only once. The chain joins TRBV7-3 to TRBJ2-2, with 9 nucleotides matching TRBD2. Germline V gene lookup returns CDR1 SGHTA and CDR2 FQGTGA. The CDR3 is 17 amino acids. The V gene end was trimmed by 2 bases and the J gene end by 6 bases; junction bases not matched to a gene: 10. The DNA of the CDR3 is TGTGCCAGCAGCTTATTATCAGCGGGAGGAATAGCCGGGGAGCTGTTTTTT. Its translation is CASSLLSAGGIAGELFF.

CDR3 bases: TGCGCCAGCAGCCAAGATGGGCTAGCAGACTACAATGAGCAGTTCTTC. Its translation is CASSQDGLADYNEQFF. The chain recombines TRBV4-3 with TRBJ2-1; tentatively, D is TRBD2 (5 bases). Germline V gene lookup returns CDR1 LGHNA and CDR2 YSLEER. CDR3 length: 16 residues. Trimming stripped 0 bases from V and 3 bases from J, with 12 bases between.

Regarding this clone: Germline is not matched at one junction end, which may reflect a read error. The chain links TRBV19 to TRBJ1-5; no clear D gene. The CDR3 is 14 residues long. Germline loops: CDR1 LNHDA, CDR2 SQIVND (reference sequence). CDR3 amino acids: CASSIDSENRPQHF. Here the CDR3 DNA reads TGTGCCAGTAGTATAGACTCAGAGAATCGGCCCCAGCATTTT. The variable domain in full, completed from reference TRBV19 and TRBJ1-5, reads DGGITQSPKYLFRKEGQNVTLSCEQNLNHDAMYWYRQDPGQGLRLIYYSQIVNDFQKGDIAEGYSVSREKKESFPLTVTSAQKNPTAFYLCASSIDSENRPQHFGDGTRLSIL.

In the case of this clone: Other DNA sequences in the sample encode the same CDR3. The genes are TRBV7-8 and TRBJ2-7, with 7 bases aligning to TRBD1. Germline CDR1 reads SGHVS; CDR2 reads FQNEAQ. There are 15 residues in the CDR3. Trimming cost V 4 bases and J 0 bases; bases outside gene matches: 6. The CDR3 sequence: CASSWTSGGSYEQYF. DNA of the CDR3: TGTGCCAGCAGCTGGACCTCAGGGGGCTCCTACGAGCAGTACTTC.

This clone showed up just a few times. This sequence joins TRBV7-2 and TRBJ2-7; D possibly corresponds to TRBD2 (6 bases). CDR1 and CDR2 from the germline V gene are SGHTA and FQGNSA. V was cut by 6 bases and J by 0 bases, with 9 bases left in between. This CDR3 is built from 13 residues. CDR3 loop: CASRRDGSYEQYF. In DNA form, the CDR3 reads TGTGCCAGCAGGCGGGACGGCTCCTACGAGCAGTACTTC.

This clone was observed once. The rearrangement links TRBV27 to TRBJ2-2, with 10 bases fitting TRBD2. The germline V gene has CDR1 MNHEY and CDR2 SMNVEV (reference sequence). The length of the CDR3 is 15 residues. The trim removed 6 bases at V and 4 bases at J, leaving 5 bases unmatched. CDR3 in amino acids: CASSSAGGPTGELFF. CDR3 nucleotide sequence: TGTGCCAGCAGCTCAGCGGGAGGGCCCACCGGGGAGCTGTTTTTT.

The chain is built from TRBV4-1 and TRBJ2-2; tentative D call: TRBD1 (5 bases). From germline, CDR1 is MGHRA and CDR2 YSYEKL. The germline V and J ends were trimmed by 0 bases and 6 bases, with 11 bases remaining between them. CDR3 length: 15 residues. CDR3: CASSQDPPTAGELFF. The DNA for the CDR3 is TGCGCCAGCAGCCAAGACCCCCCGACAGCCGGGGAGCTGTTTTTT.

The CDR3 loop reads CASSESAVRFTGEQFF. The CDR3 bases are TGTGCCAGCAGTGAATCCGCAGTAAGGTTTACCGGTGAGCAGTTCTTC. The rearrangement joins TRBV25-1 to TRBJ2-1; no clear D gene. Trimming took off 1 base at V and 9 bases at J, with 19 bases between the two ends. The CDR3 has 16 residues. The germline CDR1 and CDR2 sequences are MGHDK and SYGVNS.

V is TRBV7-9 and J is TRBJ1-1; D possibly corresponds to TRBD1 (5 bases). The CDR3 is made up of 15 amino acids. CDR1 SEHNR and CDR2 FQNEAQ come from the germline V gene (reference sequence). V was shortened by 5 bases and J by 5 bases, with 18 bases between the two germline ends. The CDR3 sequence is CASSQFQGLMTEAFF. CDR3 in DNA: TGTGCCAGCAGCCAATTTCAGGGATTGATGACTGAAGCTTTCTTT.

The chain joins TRBV9 to TRBJ1-2, with D maybe TRBD1 (5 bases). CDR3 size: 16 residues. Between the trimmed V and J ends, which lost 4 bases and 2 bases, there was a span of 18 bases. The V gene's germline CDR1 is SGDLS and CDR2 YYNGEE. The CDR3, as DNA: TGTGCCAGCAGCATCCCTCGGCGGGGCCCGAACTATGGCTACACCTTC. Its translation is CASSIPRRGPNYGYTF.

The chain uses TRBV9 and TRBJ2-1; 10 bases are shared with TRBD2. Germline-derived CDR1 and CDR2 are SGDLS and YYNGEE. The CDR3 loop spans 15 amino acids. J lost 14 bases, V lost 4 bases, and 15 bases had no gene match. CDR3 DNA sequence: TGTGCCAGCAGCCCGGCGGGACTAGCGTTACACTCGGAGTTCTTC. Protein: CASSPAGLALHSEFF.

With regard to this clone: Distinct nucleotide sequences in the sample also encode this CDR3. The gene calls are TRBV11-2 and TRBJ2-1; 8 positions match TRBD2. In germline, CDR1 is SGHAT, CDR2 FQNNGV. With 5 bases clipped from V and 9 bases from J, the junction kept 9 bases outside the gene matches. The CDR3 spans 14 residues. Here the CDR3 reads CASSHQTSGGEQFF. The CDR3 nucleotides are TGTGCCAGCAGCCACCAAACTAGCGGCGGTGAGCAGTTCTTC.

This clone was seen only once. The CDR3 bases are TGTGCCAGCAGTTATGCGAGGAACACTGAAGCTTTCTTT. Amino acid sequence: CASSYARNTEAFF. The chain carries TRBV6-5 and TRBJ1-1; D unclear. V shed 3 bases and J shed 1 base, with 6 bases lying between them. CDR3 length: 13 residues. The germline gives CDR1 MNHEY, CDR2 SVGAGI.

The chain employs TRBV6-5 and TRBJ1-2, with TRBD1 matching over 8 bases. After removal of 5 bases from V and 8 bases from J, the junction contained 4 bases not matched to a gene. Germline CDR1 MNHEY, CDR2 SVGAGI. The CDR3 is made up of 12 amino acids. The CDR3 coding sequence is TGTGCCAGCAGTCCCAGGGGGCTAGGCTACACCTTC. It is translated as CASSPRGLGYTF.

The chain combines TRBV15 with TRBJ2-7, with D hard to call. Germline CDR1 reads LNHNV; CDR2 reads YYDKDF (reference sequence). The CDR3 is 15 residues long. Deletions cut 0 bases from V and 1 base from J, with 10 bases between. The chain's CDR3 is CATSRDLGGSYEQYF. Written as DNA, the CDR3 is TGTGCCACCAGCAGAGATCTCGGCGGTTCCTACGAGCAGTACTTC.

The chain employs TRBV20-1 and TRBJ2-7; TRBD2 aligns across 12 bases. Germline CDR1 is DFQATT and CDR2 is SNEGSKA (reference sequence). V shed 5 bases and J 10 bases; nucleotides not matched to a gene: 3. The CDR3 sequence is 11 residues long. CDR3 sequence reads: CSAPSGGAQYF. The CDR3 DNA reads as TGCAGTGCTCCTAGCGGGGGGGCTCAGTACTTC.

Remarks on this clone: Additional DNA sequences in this sample encode the identical CDR3. The chain couples TRBV9 to TRBJ2-2; D is ambiguous. Germline values: CDR1 SGDLS, CDR2 YYNGEE. This CDR3 is 11 amino acids long. V was cut by 2 bases and J by 7 bases, with 3 bases left in between. The CDR3 DNA sequence: TGTGCCAGCAGCGTCGGCGGGGAGCTGTTTTTT. Amino acid sequence: CASSVGGELFF.

The V and J genes are TRBV6-6 and TRBJ1-2; perhaps TRBD1 as D (6 bases). From germline, CDR1 is MNHNY and CDR2 SVGAGI (reference sequence). V was trimmed by 3 bases and J by 4 bases, leaving 15 bases between them. There are 15 residues in the CDR3. The CDR3 sequence is CASSYGQHTRYGYTF. The CDR3 DNA is TGTGCCAGCAGTTATGGACAGCATACCCGCTATGGCTACACCTTC.